Reported below is one T cell receptor (beta chain). The control participants were healthy donors, and these controls were matched with respect to both age and sex. The CD8+ and CD4+ T cells were isolated magnetically using a negative isolation approach, whereas the TEMRA cells were enriched by FACS. When the RNA was reverse transcribed, random hexamers were used with an input of about 0.5 to 1 ug. Across 54 Vbeta and 13 Jbeta, immunoSEQ multiplex PCR amplified TCR beta CDR3. MiXCR, run by TCRdb on the immunoSEQ multiplex PCR reads, gives a single entry per CDR3 protein. Among over 120,000 distinct CDR3 sequences listed, roughly 94% were seen once. The data belong to a study of CD8 T cells in Susac syndrome. Per the germline V gene, CDR1 is ENHRY and CDR2 is SYGVKD. CDR3 size: 13 residues. The V end was cut by 10 bases, the J end by 3 bases, with 15 bases between.

The sample comprised CD4+ T cells from PBMCs. The chain carries TRBV10-3 and TRBJ1-1; tentatively, D is TRBD1 (6 bases). The sequence derives from a human donor in good health. The CDR3 sequence: CATTGSVYTEAFF. The DNA of the CDR3 is TGTGCCACGACAGGCTCGGTGTACACTGAAGCTTTCTTT.